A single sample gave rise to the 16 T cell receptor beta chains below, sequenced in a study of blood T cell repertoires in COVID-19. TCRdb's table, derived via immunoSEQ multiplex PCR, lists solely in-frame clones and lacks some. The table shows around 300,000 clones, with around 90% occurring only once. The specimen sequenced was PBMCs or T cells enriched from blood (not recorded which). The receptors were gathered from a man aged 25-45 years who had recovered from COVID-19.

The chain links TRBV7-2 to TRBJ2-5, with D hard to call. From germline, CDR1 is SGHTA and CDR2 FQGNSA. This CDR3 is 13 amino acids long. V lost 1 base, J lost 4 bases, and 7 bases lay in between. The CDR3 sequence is CASSLGVGETQYF. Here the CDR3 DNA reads TGTGCCAGCAGCTTAGGAGTCGGAGAGACCCAGTACTTC.

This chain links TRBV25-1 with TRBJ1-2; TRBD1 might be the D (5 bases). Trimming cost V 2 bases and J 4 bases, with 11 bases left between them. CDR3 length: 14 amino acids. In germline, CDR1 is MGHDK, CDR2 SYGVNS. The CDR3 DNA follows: TGTGCCAGCAGTGAAGTGGGGGGTGGCTATGGCTACACCTTC. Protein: CASSEVGGGYGYTF.

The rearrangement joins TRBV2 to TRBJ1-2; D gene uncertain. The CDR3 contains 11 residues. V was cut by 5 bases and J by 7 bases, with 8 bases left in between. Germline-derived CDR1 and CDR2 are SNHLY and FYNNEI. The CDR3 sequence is CASSPEAGYTF. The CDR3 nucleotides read TGTGCCAGCAGTCCCGAGGCTGGCTACACCTTC.

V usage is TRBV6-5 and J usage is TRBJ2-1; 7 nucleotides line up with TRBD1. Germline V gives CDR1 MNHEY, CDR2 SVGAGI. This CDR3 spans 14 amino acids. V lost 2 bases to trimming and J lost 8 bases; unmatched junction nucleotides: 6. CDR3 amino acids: CASSYETGRDEQFF. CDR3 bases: TGTGCCAGCAGTTACGAGACAGGGAGAGATGAGCAGTTCTTC.

The CDR3 nucleotides are TGTGCCAGCAGCTTGGCGGGACAGGACAGTGGCTACACCTTC. The encoded protein is CASSLAGQDSGYTF. The J gene is TRBJ1-2, the V gene TRBV7-9; 8 bases map to TRBD1. The length of the CDR3 is 14 residues. Unmatched junction bases numbered 7, after V lost 3 bases and J lost 7 bases. Germline loops: CDR1 SEHNR, CDR2 FQNEAQ (reference sequence).

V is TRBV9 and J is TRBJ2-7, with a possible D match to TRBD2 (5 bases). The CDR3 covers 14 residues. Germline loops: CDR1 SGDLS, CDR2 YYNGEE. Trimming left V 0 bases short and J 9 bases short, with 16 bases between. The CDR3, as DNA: TGTGCCAGCAGCGTAGATGGGCGAGAGGAGGTGCAGTACTTC. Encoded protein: CASSVDGREEVQYF.

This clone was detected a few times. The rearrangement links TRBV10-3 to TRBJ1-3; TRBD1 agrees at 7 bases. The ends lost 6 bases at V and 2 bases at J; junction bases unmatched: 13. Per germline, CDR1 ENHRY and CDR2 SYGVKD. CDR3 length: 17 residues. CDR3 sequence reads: CAISEPLQGVAGNTIYF. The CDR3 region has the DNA TGTGCCATCAGCGAGCCCCTGCAGGGGGTAGCTGGAAACACCATATATTTT.

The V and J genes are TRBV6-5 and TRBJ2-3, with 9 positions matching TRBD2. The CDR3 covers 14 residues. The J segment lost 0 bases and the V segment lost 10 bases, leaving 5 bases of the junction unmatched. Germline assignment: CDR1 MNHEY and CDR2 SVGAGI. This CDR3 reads CATRAGGSTDTQYF. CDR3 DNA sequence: TGTGCCACCCGAGCGGGGGGAAGCACAGATACGCAGTATTTT.

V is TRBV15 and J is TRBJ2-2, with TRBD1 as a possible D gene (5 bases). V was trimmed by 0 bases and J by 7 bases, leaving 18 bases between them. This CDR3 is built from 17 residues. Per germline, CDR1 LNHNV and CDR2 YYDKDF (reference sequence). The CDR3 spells CATSRDNPGYEGGELFF. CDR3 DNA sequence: TGTGCCACCAGCAGAGATAACCCAGGGTACGAAGGCGGGGAGCTGTTTTTT.

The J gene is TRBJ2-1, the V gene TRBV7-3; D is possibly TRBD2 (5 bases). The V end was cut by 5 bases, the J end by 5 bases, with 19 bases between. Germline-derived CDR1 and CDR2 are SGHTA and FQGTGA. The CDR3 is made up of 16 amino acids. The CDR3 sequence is CASSPLVGVYDNEQFF. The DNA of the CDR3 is TGTGCCAGCAGCCCCCTGGTCGGGGTTTACGACAATGAGCAGTTCTTC.

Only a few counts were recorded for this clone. CDR3 amino acids: CASSLGTGPNEKLFF. DNA for the CDR3: TGCGCCAGCAGCTTGGGGACAGGGCCTAATGAAAAACTGTTTTTT. The chain uses TRBV5-1 and TRBJ1-4; 8 positions match TRBD1. Losses at the gene ends were 0 bases for V and 3 bases for J; bases not matched to a gene: 1. This CDR3 contains 15 residues. Germline V CDR1 and CDR2: SGHRS, YFSETQ.

The CDR3 loop reads CASSLRWAGHPSGANVLTF. CDR3 DNA sequence: TGTGCCAGCAGCTTAAGATGGGCAGGGCACCCCTCTGGGGCCAACGTCCTGACTTTC. This chain links TRBV7-3 with TRBJ2-6, with a tentative D call TRBD1 (5 bases). This CDR3 region has 19 residues. CDR1 is SGHTA and CDR2 is FQGTGA in the germline V gene. V was cut by 1 base and J by 0 bases, with 16 bases left in between.

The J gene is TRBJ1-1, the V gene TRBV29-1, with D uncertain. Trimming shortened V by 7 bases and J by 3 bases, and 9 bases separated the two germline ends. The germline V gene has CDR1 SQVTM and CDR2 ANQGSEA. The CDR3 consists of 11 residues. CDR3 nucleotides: TGCAGCGCTTTCATAGACACTGAAGCTTTCTTT. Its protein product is CSAFIDTEAFF. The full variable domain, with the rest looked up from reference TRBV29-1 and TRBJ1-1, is SAVISQKPSRDICQRGTSLTIQCQVDSQVTMMFWYRQQPGQSLTLIATANQGSEATYESGFVIDKFPISRPNLTFSTLTVSNMSPEDSSIYLCSAFIDTEAFFGQGTRLTVV.

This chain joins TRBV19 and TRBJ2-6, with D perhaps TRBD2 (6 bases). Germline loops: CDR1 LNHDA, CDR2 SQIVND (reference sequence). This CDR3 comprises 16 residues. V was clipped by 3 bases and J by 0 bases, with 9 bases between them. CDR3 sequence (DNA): TGTGCCAGTAGTATCTGGAGGGGCTCTGGGGCCAACGTCCTGACTTTC. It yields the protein CASSIWRGSGANVLTF.

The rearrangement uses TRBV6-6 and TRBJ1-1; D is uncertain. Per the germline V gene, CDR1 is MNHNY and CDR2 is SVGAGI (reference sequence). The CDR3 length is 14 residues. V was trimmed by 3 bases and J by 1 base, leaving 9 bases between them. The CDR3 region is CASSYSAGNTEAFF. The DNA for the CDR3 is TGTGCCAGCAGTTATTCGGCAGGGAACACTGAAGCTTTCTTT.

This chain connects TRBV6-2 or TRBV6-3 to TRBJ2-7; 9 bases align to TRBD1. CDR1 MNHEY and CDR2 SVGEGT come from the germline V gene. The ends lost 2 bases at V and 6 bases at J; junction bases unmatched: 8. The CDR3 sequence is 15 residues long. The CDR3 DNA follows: TGTGCCAGCAGTTACCCTAAACAGGGGGCAGGCGAGCAGTACTTC. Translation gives CASSYPKQGAGEQYF.